The 5 T cell receptor beta chains below all came from one sample that was sequenced in a study of PD-L1 blockade in urothelial cancer. TCRdb keeps only in-frame clones here, not all; method: immunoSEQ multiplex PCR. Of about 130,000 clones in the sample, 86% were seen once. Time point given: peripheral blood 6 weeks after treatment start. This sample comprised PBMCs, obtained around atezolizumab (anti-PD-L1) treatment. The receptors stem from a man aged 50 or older with urothelial cancer.

This rearrangement joins TRBV5-1 to TRBJ2-1; D is unclear. Germline V CDR1 and CDR2: SGHRS, YFSETQ. The CDR3 extends over 12 amino acids. V was shortened by 4 bases and J by 6 bases, with 8 bases between the two germline ends. This CDR3 reads CASSLTTNEQFF. CDR3 nucleotide sequence: TGCGCCAGCAGCCTCACTACCAATGAGCAGTTCTTC.

This chain connects TRBV27 to TRBJ1-6, with TRBD1 matching 11 bases. This CDR3 spans 15 amino acids. V lost 5 bases to trimming and J lost 10 bases; unmatched junction nucleotides: 7. The V gene's germline CDR1 is MNHEY and CDR2 SMNVEV (reference sequence). CDR3 bases: TGTGCCAGCAGTATGGTCAGGACAGGGGGCTCACCCCTCCACTTT. This encodes CASSMVRTGGSPLHF.

This chain links TRBV11-3 with TRBJ2-3; a possible D gene is TRBD1 (6 bases). Trimming removed 5 bases at V and 5 bases at J, with 17 bases between. The CDR3 loop spans 15 amino acids. Germline-derived CDR1 and CDR2 are SGHNT and YENEEA. For the CDR3, the DNA is TGTGCCAGCAGCCGAGGACAGACGGCTGTAGATACGCAGTATTTT. This encodes CASSRGQTAVDTQYF.

This clone was observed once. DNA of the CDR3: TGCGCCAGCAGCGATCCGGGACAGGGCTACGAGCAGTACTTC. Its translation: CASSDPGQGYEQYF. The V gene is TRBV5-1, the J gene TRBJ2-7; 9 positions agree with TRBD1. The CDR3 runs to 14 residues. J lost 3 bases, V lost 4 bases, and 5 bases had no gene match. The germline CDR1 and CDR2 sequences are SGHRS and YFSETQ. The variable domain in full, with the rest retrieved from reference TRBV5-1 and TRBJ2-7, is KAGVTQTPRYLIKTRGQQVTLSCSPISGHRSVSWYQQTPGQGLQFLFEYFSETQRNKGNFPGRFSGRQFSNSRSEMNVSTLELGDSALYLCASSDPGQGYEQYFGPGTRLTVT.

The rearrangement uses TRBV2 and TRBJ1-3; D is ambiguous. The CDR3 is 12 residues long. Germline CDR1 is SNHLY and CDR2 is FYNNEI. Trimming pared 1 base from V and 8 bases from J, leaving 6 bases between. For the CDR3, the DNA is TGTGCCAGCAGTGAAGTCCGGGACACCATATATTTT. Translating gives CASSEVRDTIYF.